This T cell receptor (beta chain) was recorded in a study of T cells in Graves' hyperthyroidism and ophthalmopathy. The source material, RNA transcripts, was used to amplify TCR beta CDR3 regions. The HTBI primer set drove a first-round RT-PCR of the TCR CDR3. TCRdb re-called the multiplex PCR reads with MiXCR, one entry per CDR3 protein. The sample includes around 290,000 distinct CDR3 sequences, over 15% seen only once; the top ten take about 50%. The V gene lost 4 bases and the J gene lost 3 bases, with 12 bases spanning the gap. CDR3 length: 14 residues. Germline values: CDR1 LGHDT, CDR2 YNNKEL (reference sequence). This clonotype was picked up many times. Its matching antigen is unknown. Broader study findings: The blood repertoire included most of the expanded thyroid clonotypes above 0.001.

Sequenced: blood. The chain recombines TRBV3-1 with TRBJ1-1; D may be TRBD1 (5 bases). This TCR came from a woman aged 60-75 years with Graves' ophthalmopathy. The CDR3 spells CASSREQGYTEAFF. CDR3 nucleotide sequence: TGTGCCAGCAGCCGGGAGCAGGGATACACTGAAGCTTTCTTT.